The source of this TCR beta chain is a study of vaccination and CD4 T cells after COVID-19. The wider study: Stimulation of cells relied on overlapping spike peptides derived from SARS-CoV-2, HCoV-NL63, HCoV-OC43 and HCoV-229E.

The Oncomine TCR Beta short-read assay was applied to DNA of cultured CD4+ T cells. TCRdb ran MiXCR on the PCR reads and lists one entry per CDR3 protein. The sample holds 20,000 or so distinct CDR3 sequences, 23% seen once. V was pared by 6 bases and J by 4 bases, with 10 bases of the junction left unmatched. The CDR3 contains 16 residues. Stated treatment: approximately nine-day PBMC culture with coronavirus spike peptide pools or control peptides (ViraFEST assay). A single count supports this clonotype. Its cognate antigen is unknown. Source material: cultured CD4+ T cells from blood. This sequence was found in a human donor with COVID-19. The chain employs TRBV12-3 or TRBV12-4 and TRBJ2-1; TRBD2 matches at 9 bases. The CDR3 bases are TGTGCCAGCAGCCGTCTAGCGGGGACCCTATACAATGAGCAGTTCTTC. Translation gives CASSRLAGTLYNEQFF.